Each of the 21 T cell receptor beta chains below was sequenced from the same sample in a study of T cells in Graves' hyperthyroidism and ophthalmopathy. TCR beta CDR3 region amplification was performed from RNA transcripts. Primed by the HTBI set, a first-round RT-PCR was run on the TCR CDR3. A single record per CDR3 protein comes from TCRdb applying MiXCR to the multiplex PCR reads. The sample holds about 500,000 distinct CDR3 sequences; 46% are singletons and the top ten take about 45%. Source material: peripheral blood or thyroid tissue (not recorded which). The source of these receptors is an adult woman with Graves' disease, either hyperthyroidism or ophthalmopathy (not recorded which).

This clonotype came up many times. The chain joins TRBV18 to TRBJ1-1; D remains ambiguous. The CDR3 length is 11 residues. The germline V and J ends were trimmed by 8 bases and 1 base, with 5 bases remaining between them. CDR1 and CDR2 (germline): KGHSH, LQKENI. This chain's CDR3 is CASSPNTEAFF. CDR3 nucleotides: TGTGCCAGCAGTCCGAACACTGAAGCTTTCTTT.

The chain combines TRBV12-3 or TRBV12-4 with TRBJ1-1; D unclear. The germline V and J ends were trimmed by 6 bases and 4 bases, with 12 bases remaining between them. The CDR3 totals 13 residues. This CDR3 is CASRRMTGTEAFF. The CDR3 DNA is TGTGCCAGCAGAAGAATGACGGGCACTGAAGCTTTCTTT.

There are a few counts of this clonotype. A much larger clone differs by one base, so this may be a read error. The V and J genes are TRBV9 and TRBJ1-1; no definite D call. Trimming cost V 0 bases and J 4 bases, with 4 bases left between them. This CDR3 has 12 residues. Germline CDR1 reads SGDLS; CDR2 reads YYNGEE. CDR3: CASSVALTEAFF. The CDR3 nucleotides read TGTGCCAGCAGCGTAGCTCTCACTGAAGCTTTCTTT.

This clonotype was counted ten times or more. V usage is TRBV19 and J usage is TRBJ2-7, with TRBD1 matching 9 bases. V lost 4 bases to trimming and J lost 4 bases; unmatched junction nucleotides: 8. Germline assignment: CDR1 LNHDA and CDR2 SQIVND (reference sequence). The length of the CDR3 is 15 residues. The CDR3 here is CASSTWRQGDYEQYF. The CDR3 region has the DNA TGTGCCAGTAGTACCTGGAGACAGGGGGATTACGAGCAGTACTTC.

The table lists this clonotype with many counts. The chain couples TRBV29-1 to TRBJ1-1; 9 bases fit TRBD1. The length of the CDR3 is 13 residues. In germline, CDR1 is SQVTM, CDR2 ANQGSEA. J lost 3 bases, V lost 7 bases, and 6 bases had no gene match. The CDR3 reads CSADRGKDTEAFF. The CDR3 bases are TGCAGCGCAGACAGGGGGAAGGACACTGAAGCTTTCTTT.

The J gene is TRBJ1-2, the V gene TRBV7-9, with D uncertain. This CDR3 contains 13 residues. Germline-derived CDR1 and CDR2 are SEHNR and FQNEAQ (reference sequence). V was pared by 0 bases and J by 6 bases, with 8 bases between. CDR3 sequence reads: CASSLAGSHGYTF. CDR3 DNA: TGTGCCAGCAGCTTAGCGGGATCACATGGCTACACCTTC.

J is TRBJ2-7 and V is TRBV9; TRBD1 might be the D (6 bases). The CDR3 is 15 residues long. Germline V gives CDR1 SGDLS, CDR2 YYNGEE. V shed 2 bases and J shed 7 bases, with 19 bases lying between them. The CDR3 sequence is CASSVKGVGTGEQYF. The CDR3 coding sequence is TGTGCCAGCAGCGTCAAGGGGGTCGGGACGGGAGAGCAGTACTTC.

CDR3 region: CAISESGVGLETQYF. The CDR3 DNA reads TGTGCCATCAGTGAGTCGGGGGTGGGCCTCGAGACCCAGTACTTC. The chain has TRBV10-3 and TRBJ2-5, with D perhaps assigned TRBD1 or TRBD2 (5 bases each). Germline CDR1 reads ENHRY; CDR2 reads SYGVKD. The V and J ends lost 0 bases and 5 bases respectively, with 13 bases between them. This CDR3 spans 15 amino acids.

The sample holds many counts of this clonotype. V gene TRBV10-3 combines with J gene TRBJ1-6; TRBD1 is a possible D gene (5 bases). Trimming stripped 8 bases from V and 7 bases from J, with 12 bases between. CDR1 and CDR2 from the germline V gene are ENHRY and SYGVKD. This CDR3 is built from 13 residues. The DNA for the CDR3 is TGTGCCATCGCGGGACCCCTAAATTCACCCCTCCACTTT. Translated: CAIAGPLNSPLHF.

The genes are TRBV29-1 and TRBJ2-5; 9 positions agree with TRBD1. The CDR3 runs 15 residues. Germline CDR1 and CDR2: SQVTM and ANQGSEA. The ends lost 6 bases at V and 4 bases at J; junction bases unmatched: 12. Here the CDR3 reads CSVPGQGVGGETQYF. CDR3 coding DNA: TGCAGCGTCCCGGGACAGGGTGTGGGCGGAGAGACCCAGTACTTC.

For this clonotype: A junction boundary mismatches the germline segment, possibly from a read error. The V gene is TRBV7-7, the J gene TRBJ2-2; perhaps TRBD2 as D (5 bases). Per the germline V gene, CDR1 is SSHAT and CDR2 is FNYEAQ (reference sequence). There are 14 residues in the CDR3. In nucleotides, the CDR3 is TGTGCTAGCAGCTTAGCGAGCCCCACCGGGGAGCTGTTTTTT. Translating gives CASSLASPTGELFF. Based on the CDR3 plus reference TRBV7-7 and TRBJ2-2, the full variable domain is GAGVSQSPRYKVTKRGQDVTLRCDPISSHATLYWYQQALGQGPEFLTYFNYEAQPDKSGLPSDRFSAERPEGSISTLTIQRTEQRDSAMYRCASSLASPTGELFFGEGSRLTVL.

This chain links TRBV7-2 with TRBJ1-6; D unresolved. Germline V CDR1 and CDR2: SGHTA, FQGNSA. The length of the CDR3 is 13 residues. The germline V and J ends were trimmed by 5 bases and 8 bases, with 10 bases remaining between them. CDR3 amino acids: CASSRLLDSPLHF. CDR3 nucleotides: TGTGCCAGCAGCCGTCTCCTGGATTCACCCCTCCACTTT. Full variable domain (outside the CDR3, taken from reference TRBV7-2 and TRBJ1-6): GAGVSQSPSNKVTEKGKDVELRCDPISGHTALYWYRQSLGQGLEFLIYFQGNSAPDKSGLPSDRFSAERTGGSVSTLTIQRTQQEDSAVYLCASSRLLDSPLHFGNGTRLTVT.

This clonotype has ten or more counts. This chain links TRBV11-2 with TRBJ2-7; no firm D call. CDR1 is SGHAT and CDR2 is FQNNGV in the germline V gene. Trimming removed 0 bases from V and 2 bases from J, with 17 bases in between. The CDR3 contains 17 residues. CDR3 in amino acids: CASSLDPAQFEAYEQYF. CDR3 sequence (DNA): TGTGCCAGCAGCTTAGATCCCGCGCAGTTTGAGGCCTACGAGCAGTACTTC. The entire variable domain, with the rest obtained from reference TRBV11-2 and TRBJ2-7, is as follows: EAGVAQSPRYKIIEKRQSVAFWCNPISGHATLYWYQQILGQGPKLLIQFQNNGVVDDSQLPKDRFSAERLKGVDSTLKIQPAKLEDSAVYLCASSLDPAQFEAYEQYFGPGTRLTVT.

On this clonotype itself: A much larger clone differs from this one at a single base, so this may be a read error. The chain employs TRBV5-6 and TRBJ2-2; 7 bases line up with TRBD1. CDR3 length: 16 amino acids. Germline values: CDR1 SGHDT, CDR2 YYEEEE. Unmatched junction bases numbered 7, after V lost 1 base and J lost 4 bases. In DNA, the CDR3 is TGTGCCAGCAGCTTGCAAGGGGGCCTGAGCACCGGGGAGCTGTTTTTT. Translated, it gives CASSLQGGLSTGELFF.

The table lists this clonotype with many counts. V usage is TRBV7-2 and J usage is TRBJ1-6; D remains unclear. The CDR3 covers 14 residues. Trimming pared 6 bases from V and 7 bases from J, leaving 13 bases between. In germline, CDR1 is SGHTA, CDR2 FQGNSA. The CDR3 coding sequence is TGTGCCAGCAGTCTTTGGTCGGTGAATTCACCCCTCCACTTT. Translation: CASSLWSVNSPLHF.

This clonotype occurred a few times. CDR3 sequence reads: CASSLREQGSRNTEAFF. DNA of the CDR3: TGCGCCAGCAGCTTGCGTGAACAGGGGTCCCGGAACACTGAAGCTTTCTTT. This chain links TRBV5-1 with TRBJ1-1, with 7 nucleotides matching TRBD1. The V segment lost 1 base and the J segment 1 base; nucleotides outside the gene matches: 10. Germline V gives CDR1 SGHRS, CDR2 YFSETQ. The CDR3 is 17 amino acids.

This CDR3 is CASSPLTGDRGDSPLHF. The CDR3 bases are TGCGCCAGCAGCCCACTCACCGGGGACAGGGGGGATTCACCCCTCCACTTT. The chain employs TRBV10-2 and TRBJ1-6; 11 positions agree with TRBD1. The trim removed 6 bases at V and 8 bases at J, leaving 12 bases unmatched. This CDR3 contains 17 residues. Germline CDR1 WSHSY, CDR2 SAAADI.

V and J are TRBV7-2 and TRBJ2-6; D is uncertain. Trimming removed 5 bases from V and 4 bases from J, with 15 bases in between. Germline values: CDR1 SGHTA, CDR2 FQGNSA. There are 16 residues in the CDR3. CDR3 sequence (DNA): TGTGCCAGCAGCCCCATCGAAGGGTCGGGGGCCAACGTCCTGACTTTC. Amino acid sequence: CASSPIEGSGANVLTF.

The chain carries TRBV9 and TRBJ1-2, with a weak D call TRBD1 (5 bases). Trimming cost V 3 bases and J 1 base, with 10 bases left between them. Per germline, CDR1 SGDLS and CDR2 YYNGEE. The CDR3 has 14 amino acids. The CDR3 is CASSDDSFNYGYTF. In nucleotides, the CDR3 is TGTGCCAGCAGCGACGACAGCTTTAACTATGGCTACACCTTC. The full variable domain, rest sourced from reference TRBV9 and TRBJ1-2, is DSGVTQTPKHLITATGQRVTLRCSPRSGDLSVYWYQQSLDQGLQFLIQYYNGEERAKGNILERFSAQQFPDLHSELNLSSLELGDSALYFCASSDDSFNYGYTFGSGTRLTVV.

This chain joins TRBV12-3 or TRBV12-4 and TRBJ1-2, with 9 bases matching TRBD1. The CDR3 has 13 amino acids. Germline trimming cut 8 bases from V and 8 bases from J; bases unmatched to any gene: 9. The CDR3, as DNA: TGTGCCAGCGTCCGGGACAGGGATCGCGGCTACACCTTC. As protein: CASVRDRDRGYTF.

This clonotype appeared many times. The V call is TRBV29-1, the J call TRBJ1-4; D remains ambiguous. The CDR3 length is 14 residues. The germline V and J ends were trimmed by 4 bases and 5 bases, with 14 bases remaining between them. The V gene's germline CDR1 is SQVTM and CDR2 ANQGSEA. The chain's CDR3 is CSVGSQHLNEKLFF. The CDR3 DNA reads TGCAGCGTTGGGTCCCAGCACCTGAATGAAAAACTGTTTTTT.